This T cell receptor (beta chain) stems from a study of identical twins. Whole-study findings and limits: Possibly, invariant MAIT and iNKT cells partly confounded zero-insertion analyses. Where out-of-frame alpha sequences were twin-shared, they showed excess low generation probability.

There are 12 residues in the CDR3. Deletions cut 5 bases from V and 8 bases from J, with 12 bases between. This clonotype came up many times. Its antigen is not known. Each CDR3 protein is one row after TCRdb ran MiXCR on the 5' RACE reads. The repertoire holds 200,000 to 250,000 distinct CDR3 sequences, with 10% as singletons. Everyone who donated was a healthy Caucasian. The chain links TRBV12-3 or TRBV12-4 to TRBJ1-2; possible D gene TRBD1, 6 bases. The material sequenced was memory T cells sorted from blood. This sequence was found in a man in his fifties or sixties in good health. The CDR3 sequence is CASSRTGRGYTF. CDR3 bases: TGTGCCAGCAGTAGAACAGGGCGGGGCTACACCTTC.